Listed below are T cell receptor beta chains from one sample, sequenced in a study of shared clonotypes between healthy human individuals. Clones were sequenced by immunoSEQ multiplex PCR, and TCRdb holds only the in-frame ones, with some missing. Of approximately 350,000 clones listed, around 96% are singletons. The sample taken for sequencing was memory CD8+ T cells sorted from blood. The origin of the receptors is a man in his thirties or forties in good health. Each CDR3 is given with its conserved first and last residue. Fields, in order: D gene, J gene, clone size, V gene, CDR3 DNA, CDR3 protein. A D gene is named only where the DNA matches it firmly. Clone size is shown for a subset of rows, as once, few, many or a class of expanded clone.

>.|TRBJ2-7|.|TRBV5-6
TGTGCCAGCAGCGCCCAGTTGGGAAACCTCTACGAGCAGTACTTC
CASSAQLGNLYEQYF
>.|TRBJ1-1|.|TRBV7-9
TGTGCCAGCAGCTTAGCGAGTACTGAAGCTTTCTTT
CASSLASTEAFF
>TRBD2|TRBJ2-3|.|TRBV11-1
TGTGCCAGCAGCTTAGCGCGGACTAGCGGCACAGATACGCAGTATTTT
CASSLARTSGTDTQYF
>.|TRBJ2-7|.|TRBV29-1
TGCAGCGAAGGGAGCTCCTACGAGCAGTACTTC
CSEGSSYEQYF
>TRBD1|TRBJ2-7|.|TRBV5-6
TGTGCCAGCAGCTTGGGCGACAGGGGGACCTACGAGCAGTACTTC
CASSLGDRGTYEQYF
>.|TRBJ1-2|.|TRBV28
TGTGCCAGCAGGAACTATGGCTACACCTTC
CASRNYGYTF
>.|TRBJ2-3|.|TRBV29-1
TGCAGCGTTGAACCCTCAATCCTAGATACGCAGTATTTT
CSVEPSILDTQYF
>TRBD2|TRBJ2-7|.|TRBV5-4
TGTGCCAGCAGCTTGGGGACTAGCTCCTACGAGCAGTACTTC
CASSLGTSSYEQYF
>.|TRBJ1-2|.|TRBV28
TGTGCCAGCAGCCCAAGGGTTTCGGGCTACACCTTC
CASSPRVSGYTF
>.|TRBJ2-7|.|TRBV6-5
TGTGCCAGCTCGAAATGGGACGGAATGGCTTACGAGCAGTACTTC
CASSKWDGMAYEQYF
>TRBD2|TRBJ2-7|.|TRBV29-1
TGCAGCGTTGAAATAACGGGAGGGCCCTACGAGCAGTACTTC
CSVEITGGPYEQYF
>TRBD2|TRBJ2-7|.|TRBV10-3
TGTGCCATCAGTGGACTAGCGGGGCCTAACGAGCAGTACTTC
CAISGLAGPNEQYF
>.|TRBJ2-2|.|TRBV4-1
TGCGCCAGCAGCCCCCGGCTGACCGGGGAGCTGTTTTTT
CASSPRLTGELFF
>.|TRBJ2-7|.|TRBV25-1
TGTGCCAGCAGCTTGCCCAATCTCGAGCAGTACTTC
CASSLPNLEQYF
>TRBD1|TRBJ1-2|.|TRBV19
TGTGCCAGTAGTCGCTTGACAGGGACCCCTTTTGATGGCTACACCTTC
CASSRLTGTPFDGYTF
>.|TRBJ2-7|.|TRBV5-1
TGCGCCAGCGCAGGTGACCACGAGCAGTACTTC
CASAGDHEQYF
>.|TRBJ1-2|.|TRBV5-6
TGTGCCAGCAGCTTAACGGACTATGGCTACACCTTC
CASSLTDYGYTF
>.|TRBJ1-4|once|TRBV6-1
TGTGCCAGCATGCGGACCCCATATGAAAAACTGTTTTTT
CASMRTPYEKLFF
>.|TRBJ2-3|.|TRBV5-1
TGCGCCAGCAGCTTGGGAGGGGGAGTGCGCACAGATACGCAGTATTTT
CASSLGGGVRTDTQYF
>TRBD1|TRBJ2-7|once|TRBV2
TGTGCCAGCAGGCTCGACAGGGCGTACTCCTACGAGCAGTACTTC
CASRLDRAYSYEQYF
>.|TRBJ2-2|.|TRBV5-4
TGTGCCAGCAGCTTGATCAGCAGGGTCGGGAACACCGGGGAGCTGTTTTTT
CASSLISRVGNTGELFF
>TRBD2|TRBJ2-7|.|TRBV4-1
TGCGCCAGCAGCCAAGATCGCAGAGGCGGGAGGGCCGAGCAGTACTTC
CASSQDRRGGRAEQYF
>.|TRBJ2-3|.|TRBV19
TGTGCCAGTACGGTATCTACCCACACAGATACGCAGTATTTT
CASTVSTHTDTQYF
>.|TRBJ2-7|once|TRBV6-5
TGTGCCAGCAGCCCGGGACTTTCTTACGAGCAGTACTTC
CASSPGLSYEQYF
>.|TRBJ2-3|.|TRBV4-1
TGCGCCAGCAGCCCAAGCCGAAGCGGGACAGATACGCAGTATTTT
CASSPSRSGTDTQYF
>TRBD1|TRBJ2-2|.|TRBV7-9
TGTGCCAGCGGGGGACCGGGACAGGGGGCCGGGGAGCTGTTTTTT
CASGGPGQGAGELFF
>TRBD1|TRBJ2-3|.|TRBV29-1
TGCAGCGTCCTCAAACAGGGGGATTCGCAGTATTTT
CSVLKQGDSQYF
>TRBD1|TRBJ1-1|.|TRBV5-4
TGTGCCAGCAGCCCCACAGGGGGCGATGGTGAAGCTTTCTTT
CASSPTGGDGEAFF
>.|TRBJ2-7|.|TRBV18
TGTGCCAGCTCACCACCGGGCTCTTTTGGGTACGAGCAGTACTTC
CASSPPGSFGYEQYF
>TRBD2|TRBJ2-3|.|TRBV4-1
TGCGCCAGCAGCCAAGATCCTAGCGGGAGCCCAGATACGCAGTATTTT
CASSQDPSGSPDTQYF
>TRBD2|TRBJ2-1|.|TRBV7-2
TGTGCCAGCAGCATACCGGAGCGGGGCTCCTACAATGAGCAGTTCTTC
CASSIPERGSYNEQFF
>TRBD2|TRBJ2-7|.|TRBV7-6
TGTGCCAGCAGCTTATCGACTAGCGCCTACGAGCAGTACTTC
CASSLSTSAYEQYF
>.|TRBJ2-1|.|TRBV19
TGTGCCAGTAGCCCGACAGGGAGGGCCTACAATGAGCAGTTCTTC
CASSPTGRAYNEQFF
>.|TRBJ2-3|.|TRBV27
TGTGCCAGCAGTCCGAGGGACGGCCGCGATACGCAGTATTTT
CASSPRDGRDTQYF
>.|TRBJ2-6|.|TRBV5-6
TGTGCCAGCAGCTTGAAATGGAACCCTGGGGCCAACGTCCTGACTTTC
CASSLKWNPGANVLTF
>.|TRBJ2-1|.|TRBV4-2
TGTGCCAGCAGCGACCATCGGGGCTTTCTTATTGATGAGCAGTTCTTC
CASSDHRGFLIDEQFF
>.|TRBJ2-7|.|TRBV5-1
TGCGCCAGCAGCTTGACCCCCGAGCACGAGCAGTACTTC
CASSLTPEHEQYF
>TRBD1|TRBJ1-3|.|TRBV6-1
TGTGCCAGCAGTATCAAGGGACAGGGAAACACCATATATTTT
CASSIKGQGNTIYF
>TRBD2|TRBJ2-2|.|TRBV5-1
TGCGCCAGCAGCTTGGAGGCGGGAGAGGGCACCGGGGAGCTGTTTTTT
CASSLEAGEGTGELFF
>.|TRBJ1-1|.|TRBV5-1
TGCGCCAGCAGCTTGGGTTACCGGGTCCTCGGGGACACTGAAGCTTTCTTT
CASSLGYRVLGDTEAFF
>.|TRBJ1-2|.|TRBV6-7
TGTGCCAGCATGGGTTCACCCTTAGGTGGCTACACCTTC
CASMGSPLGGYTF